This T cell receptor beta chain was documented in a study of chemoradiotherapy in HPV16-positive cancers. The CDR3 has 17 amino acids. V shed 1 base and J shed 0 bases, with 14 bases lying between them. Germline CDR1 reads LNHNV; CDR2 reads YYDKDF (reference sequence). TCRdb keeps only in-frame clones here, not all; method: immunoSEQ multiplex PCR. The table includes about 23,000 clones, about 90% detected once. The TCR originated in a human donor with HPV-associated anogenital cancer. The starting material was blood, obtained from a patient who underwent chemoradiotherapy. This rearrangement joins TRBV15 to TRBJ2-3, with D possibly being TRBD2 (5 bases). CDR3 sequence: CATSRGSHWTSTDTQYF. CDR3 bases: TGTGCCACCAGCAGAGGATCCCACTGGACTAGCACAGATACGCAGTATTTT.